The text below deals with one T cell receptor beta chain. These data come from a study of T cells in Graves' hyperthyroidism and ophthalmopathy. RNA transcripts yielded amplified TCR beta CDR3 regions. TCR CDR3 underwent first-round RT-PCR with the HTBI primer set. TCRdb used MiXCR to reprocess the multiplex PCR reads, holding one entry per CDR3 protein. The repertoire includes approximately 430,000 distinct CDR3 sequences, roughly 14% of them detected once, and 13% to 15% sits in the top ten. The CDR3 consists of 15 residues. V lost 2 bases to trimming and J lost 5 bases, with 17 bases between them. Germline CDR1 is SGHRS and CDR2 is YFSETQ. No progression to ophthalmopathy during 18 months of follow-up defined stable disease. Fresh 10 ml peripheral blood yielded PBMCs.

The chain uses TRBV5-1 and TRBJ2-7, with a possible D match to TRBD1 (5 bases). The sequencing input was blood. The TCR sequence derives from a woman under 30 with Graves' hyperthyroidism. This CDR3 reads CASSFRGLERNEQYF. The DNA for the CDR3 is TGCGCCAGCAGCTTTAGGGGATTAGAGAGGAACGAGCAGTACTTC.